The rows below give T cell receptor beta chains drawn from one sample of a study of technical replicates of blood from a few donors. Generated by immunoSEQ multiplex PCR, the TCRdb table keeps only in-frame clones and is missing some. This table holds 75,000 to 100,000 clones, 85% to 95% found once. Material for sequencing was T cells isolated from PBMCs. Every receptor here comes from a human donor in good health. Both conserved end residues are part of each CDR3. D genes are given only for firm matches. Clone size, where shown, is once, few, many, or a class for clones that have expanded.

j_call: TRBJ2-3
v_call: TRBV11-1
clone_size: NA
d_call: NA
cdr3_aa: CASSLGPQIPDTQYF
cdr3_nt: TGTGCCAGCAGCTTAGGGCCTCAGATACCAGATACGCAGTATTTT

j_call: TRBJ1-1
v_call: TRBV7-6
clone_size: NA
d_call: NA
cdr3_aa: CASSFGGEMNTEAFF
cdr3_nt: TGTGCCAGCAGCTTCGGGGGAGAAATGAACACTGAAGCTTTCTTT

j_call: TRBJ2-1
v_call: TRBV30
clone_size: NA
d_call: TRBD2
cdr3_aa: CAWSGLAGDNEQFF
cdr3_nt: TGTGCCTGGAGTGGACTAGCGGGAGACAATGAGCAGTTCTTC

j_call: TRBJ2-3
v_call: TRBV2
clone_size: NA
d_call: TRBD2
cdr3_aa: CASKRGGRGIEVTDTQYF
cdr3_nt: TGTGCCAGCAAGCGGGGAGGGCGGGGAATTGAGGTCACAGATACGCAGTATTTT

j_call: TRBJ2-6
v_call: TRBV7-9
clone_size: NA
d_call: NA
cdr3_aa: CASTVAAGSGANVLTF
cdr3_nt: TGTGCCAGCACCGTTGCGGCAGGGTCCGGGGCCAACGTCCTGACTTTC

j_call: TRBJ2-7
v_call: TRBV5-6
clone_size: NA
d_call: TRBD1
cdr3_aa: CASSPDRGFEQYF
cdr3_nt: TGTGCCAGCAGCCCGGACAGGGGGTTCGAGCAGTACTTC

j_call: TRBJ1-2
v_call: TRBV7-2
clone_size: once
d_call: TRBD1
cdr3_aa: CASSLRQGARNYGYTF
cdr3_nt: TGTGCCAGCAGCTTAAGACAGGGGGCGCGTAACTATGGCTACACCTTC

j_call: TRBJ2-5
v_call: TRBV2
clone_size: once
d_call: TRBD2
cdr3_aa: CASSEGTRGGWEETQYF
cdr3_nt: TGTGCCAGCAGTGAGGGGACTAGAGGGGGGTGGGAAGAGACCCAGTACTTC

j_call: TRBJ1-5
v_call: TRBV6-1
clone_size: NA
d_call: TRBD1
cdr3_aa: CASSRDRSNQPQHF
cdr3_nt: TGTGCCAGCAGTCGGGACAGGAGCAATCAGCCCCAGCATTTT

j_call: TRBJ2-7
v_call: TRBV6-1
clone_size: NA
d_call: NA
cdr3_aa: CASSPPHLSSYEQYF
cdr3_nt: TGTGCCAGCAGTCCCCCGCACTTGAGCTCCTACGAGCAGTACTTC

j_call: TRBJ2-7
v_call: TRBV6-5
clone_size: NA
d_call: NA
cdr3_aa: CASGRAGYEQYF
cdr3_nt: TGTGCCAGTGGGCGGGCGGGCTACGAGCAGTACTTC